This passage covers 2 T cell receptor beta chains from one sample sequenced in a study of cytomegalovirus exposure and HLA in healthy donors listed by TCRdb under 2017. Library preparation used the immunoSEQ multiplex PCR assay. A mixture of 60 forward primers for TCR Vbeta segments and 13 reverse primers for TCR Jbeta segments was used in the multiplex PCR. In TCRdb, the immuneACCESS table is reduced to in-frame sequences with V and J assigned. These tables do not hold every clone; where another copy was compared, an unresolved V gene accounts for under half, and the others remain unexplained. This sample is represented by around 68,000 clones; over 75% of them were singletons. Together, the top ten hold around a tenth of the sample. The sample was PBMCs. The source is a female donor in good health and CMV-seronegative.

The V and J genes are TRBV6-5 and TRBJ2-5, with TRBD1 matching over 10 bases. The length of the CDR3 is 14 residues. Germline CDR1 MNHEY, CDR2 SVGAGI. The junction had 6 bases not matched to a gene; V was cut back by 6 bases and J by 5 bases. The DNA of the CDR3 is TGTGCCAGCAGCCGGGACAGGGGAGGGGAGACCCAGTACTTC. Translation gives CASSRDRGGETQYF.

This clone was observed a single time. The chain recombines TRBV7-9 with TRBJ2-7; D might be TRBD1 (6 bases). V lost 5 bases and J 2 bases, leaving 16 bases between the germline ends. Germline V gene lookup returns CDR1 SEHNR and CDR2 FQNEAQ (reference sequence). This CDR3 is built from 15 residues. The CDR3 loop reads CASSPSGERPYEQYF. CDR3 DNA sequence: TGTGCCAGCAGCCCATCAGGGGAGAGGCCCTACGAGCAGTACTTC.